These T cell receptor beta chains were read from a single sample in a study of OX40 agonist ivuxolimab in advanced cancers. Method: immunoSEQ multiplex PCR; TCRdb's copy keeps in-frame clones and lacks some. This table holds some 35,000 clones, approximately 78% found once. The sequencing here drew on CD4+ or CD8+ T cells sorted from blood, taken in a trial of the OX40 agonist ivuxolimab. The receptors shown here come from an adult with an advanced solid tumor such as melanoma, head and neck, liver or kidney cancer. Each CDR3 is given with its conserved first and last residue. The D gene is left open where the match is weak. The listing skips clone size in some rows; elsewhere it reads once, few, many or a size class.

TRBJ2-3,few,TRBV27,TRBD2,TGTGCCAGCAGTTTATTGCGGGGGTCAGATACGCAGTATTTT,CASSLLRGSDTQYF
TRBJ2-2,NA,TRBV4-3,TRBD2,TGCGCCAGCAGCCAAGGACTAGCGGGGGACAACACCGGGGAGCTGTTTTTT,CASSQGLAGDNTGELFF
TRBJ2-1,NA,TRBV28,TRBD2,TGTGCCAGCAGCTACTACACTAGCGGGGCCAATGAGCAGTTCTTC,CASSYYTSGANEQFF
TRBJ1-1,once,TRBV9,NA,TGTGCCAGCAGCGTAGGTGCAGGGCTGTCTGAAGCTTTCTTT,CASSVGAGLSEAFF
TRBJ1-5,NA,TRBV6-1,NA,TGTGCCAGCAGCGCGGACTTGAATCAGCCCCAGCATTTT,CASSADLNQPQHF
TRBJ2-7,NA,TRBV11-1,NA,TGTGCCAGCAGCTTAGGTACCCACTACGAGCAGTACTTC,CASSLGTHYEQYF
TRBJ1-3,NA,TRBV18,NA,TGTGCCAGCTCACCTACTTTGGGGTCCTCTGGAAACACCATATATTTT,CASSPTLGSSGNTIYF
TRBJ2-3,NA,TRBV15,TRBD2,TGTGCCACCAGAACGAATCGGGGGGGCGCAGATACGCAGTATTTT,CATRTNRGGADTQYF
TRBJ1-2,NA,TRBV6-5,NA,TGTGCCAGCAGTACAGGGTTAGGCTACACCTTC,CASSTGLGYTF
TRBJ2-4,NA,TRBV5-4,NA,TGTGCCAGCAGTCGGGCTGGAGTGGAAGCCAAAAACATTCAGTACTTC,CASSRAGVEAKNIQYF
TRBJ1-1,NA,TRBV18,NA,TGTGCCAGCTCACCCCTCCGCACTGAAGCTTTCTTT,CASSPLRTEAFF
TRBJ2-3,NA,TRBV27,TRBD2,TGTGCCAGCAGTCACCCCTCAGCGGGAGGCTCCTATAGCACAGATACGCAGTATTTT,CASSHPSAGGSYSTDTQYF
TRBJ2-5,NA,TRBV28,TRBD2,TGTGCCAGCAGTCACGGGAGGGAAGAGACCCAGTACTTC,CASSHGREETQYF
TRBJ2-2,NA,TRBV7-6,NA,TGTGCCAGCAGCTTGGGCGGGGGCTCCGGGGAGCTGTTTTTT,CASSLGGGSGELFF
TRBJ1-1,NA,TRBV4-1,NA,TGCGCCAGCAGCCAGGAGGGCGGGGCCCCCACTGAAGCTTTCTTT,CASSQEGGAPTEAFF
TRBJ1-1,once,TRBV7-7,TRBD1,TGTGCCAGCAGCTTATACACAGGGGCCCTGAACACTGAAGCTTTCTTT,CASSLYTGALNTEAFF
TRBJ2-3,NA,TRBV27,TRBD1,TGTGCCAGCAGGAGGGGGCGGGCCCCCACAGATACGCAGTATTTT,CASRRGRAPTDTQYF
TRBJ1-4,NA,TRBV7-2,TRBD1,TGTGCCAGCAGCCTGGACAGGGAAAAACTGTTTTTT,CASSLDREKLFF
TRBJ1-1,NA,TRBV7-9,NA,TGTGCCAGCAGCCCTTTCGTCGCTGAAGCTTTCTTT,CASSPFVAEAFF
TRBJ2-7,NA,TRBV6-5,NA,TGTGCCAGCAGTTACCGGAGGACCTACGAGCAGTACTTC,CASSYRRTYEQYF
TRBJ2-7,NA,TRBV28,TRBD1,TGTGCCAGCAGTTTCCAGGGACAGGGGTCCTACGAGCAGTACTTC,CASSFQGQGSYEQYF
TRBJ2-3,NA,TRBV9,NA,TGTGCCAGCAGCACGGGACTGAACACAGATACGCAGTATTTT,CASSTGLNTDTQYF
TRBJ2-2,NA,TRBV6-6,NA,TGTGCCAGCAGTCCCGGGACTTCTGACACCGGGGAGCTGTTTTTT,CASSPGTSDTGELFF
TRBJ2-7,few,TRBV2,TRBD1,TGTGCCGTCCCAGGGGACAGGGTAATCGACGAGCAGTACTTC,CAVPGDRVIDEQYF
TRBJ2-5,NA,TRBV4-1,TRBD2,TGCGCCAGCAGCCAAGCAGCGGGACTAGCGGGGGGAAGCGGAGAGACCCAGTACTTC,CASSQAAGLAGGSGETQYF
TRBJ1-5,NA,TRBV7-6,TRBD1,TGTGCCAGCAGCGAAGGGACAGGGGAGTATGATCAGCCCCAGCATTTT,CASSEGTGEYDQPQHF
TRBJ2-2,NA,TRBV5-5,NA,TGTGCCAGCAGCTCCTATGGGGGCGGGGAGCTGTTTTTT,CASSSYGGGELFF
TRBJ1-1,few,TRBV30,NA,TGTGCCTGGAAACAGGACGGGGGAGACACTGAAGCTTTCTTT,CAWKQDGGDTEAFF
TRBJ2-5,few,TRBV7-9,TRBD2,TGTGCCAGCAGCCCTAGCGGGGGGCTGCAAGAGACCCAGTACTTC,CASSPSGGLQETQYF
TRBJ2-3,NA,TRBV6-4,NA,TGTGCCAGCAGTGCGGCGGGGACCACAGATACGCAGTATTTT,CASSAAGTTDTQYF
TRBJ2-3,NA,TRBV19,NA,TGTGCCAGTAGTTGGGGGGCAGATACGCAGTATTTT,CASSWGADTQYF
TRBJ2-3,NA,TRBV27,NA,TGTGCCAGCAGTTCCTTCCAACAGGGCCCCACAGATACGCAGTATTTT,CASSSFQQGPTDTQYF
TRBJ2-5,few,TRBV18,NA,TGTGCCAGCTCACCACCGGTCTGGGGTTGGGGCAGGGACGAAGAAGAGACCCAGTACTTC,CASSPPVWGWGRDEEETQYF
TRBJ1-3,NA,TRBV28,NA,TGTGCCAGCAGCTTCGCTGGAAACACCATATATTTT,CASSFAGNTIYF
TRBJ2-7,NA,TRBV6-5,NA,TGTGCCAGCAGTTACTCGCAACGAGGGACAATCTACGAGCAGTACTTC,CASSYSQRGTIYEQYF
TRBJ1-2,NA,TRBV27,NA,TGTGCCAGCAGTCAAGGGCTTGGTACAAACTATGGCTACACCTTC,CASSQGLGTNYGYTF
TRBJ1-2,NA,TRBV7-8,NA,TGTGCCAGCAGCCCCCGCGGCGGTGAACATAACTATGGCTACACCTTC,CASSPRGGEHNYGYTF
TRBJ1-1,NA,TRBV4-3,NA,TGCGCCAGCAGCCTAAATACACCGTCGAATACTGAAGCTTTCTTT,CASSLNTPSNTEAFF
TRBJ2-3,NA,TRBV10-3,NA,TGTGCCATAGGGACTTCCCGCACAGATACGCAGTATTTT,CAIGTSRTDTQYF
TRBJ1-5,NA,TRBV5-5,NA,TGTGCCAGCAGCGCCTTTTCCGGCGGGGCGATTCAGCCCCAGCATTTT,CASSAFSGGAIQPQHF
TRBJ1-2,NA,TRBV5-4,NA,TGTGCCAGCAGCTTGGCTCCAGGGGACCAATATGGCTACACCTTC,CASSLAPGDQYGYTF
TRBJ2-1,NA,TRBV29-1,TRBD2,TGCAGCGTTGGGACTAGCCCATACTCCTACAATGAGCAGTTCTTC,CSVGTSPYSYNEQFF
TRBJ1-5,NA,TRBV21-1,NA,TGTGCCAGCAGCAAAGGATGGGGACCCGAAATTAGCAATCAGCCCCAGCATTTT,CASSKGWGPEISNQPQHF
TRBJ1-1,NA,TRBV10-3,TRBD1,TGTGCCATCAGTAGCAGGACAGGGCCTCTTGAAGCTTTCTTT,CAISSRTGPLEAFF
TRBJ2-7,NA,TRBV18,NA,TGTGCCAGCTCACCTAAGGACTACGAGCAGTACTTC,CASSPKDYEQYF
TRBJ2-2,NA,TRBV7-9,NA,TGTGCCAGCAGCCCCGGACCGAACACCGGGGAGCTGTTTTTT,CASSPGPNTGELFF
TRBJ2-2,NA,TRBV25-1,NA,TGTGCCAGCAGTAAGAACACCGGGGAGCTGTTTTTT,CASSKNTGELFF
TRBJ2-1,NA,TRBV19,TRBD1,TGTGCCACCAAGGGACAGGGTGCCTACAATGAGCAGTTCTTC,CATKGQGAYNEQFF
TRBJ1-5,NA,TRBV9,NA,TGTGCCAGCAGCCTAGGGTGGGGCAATCAGCCCCAGCATTTT,CASSLGWGNQPQHF
TRBJ1-2,NA,TRBV6-5,TRBD1,TGTGCCAGCAGTTACAGCTTCACAGGGGCCTGGGGCTACACCTTC,CASSYSFTGAWGYTF
TRBJ2-1,NA,TRBV7-3,TRBD2,TGTGCCAGCAGCCTTAGCGGGCAGTCCGGGGATGAGCAGTTCTTC,CASSLSGQSGDEQFF
TRBJ2-5,medium-sized,TRBV4-3,NA,TGCGCCAGCAGCCAAGATGGGGCACACCAAGAGACCCAGTACTTC,CASSQDGAHQETQYF
TRBJ1-6,NA,TRBV7-9,NA,TGTGCCAGCAGCTTAGTAGATGGAAAGGGTGATTCACCCCTCCACTTT,CASSLVDGKGDSPLHF
TRBJ1-2,few,TRBV7-6,TRBD1,TGTGCCAGCAGCCCTGGTTTCGGACAGGGGCGAATTGGCTACACCTTC,CASSPGFGQGRIGYTF
TRBJ2-7,NA,TRBV7-9,NA,TGTGCCAGCAGCATAGAGGACAACCACTACGAGCAGTACTTC,CASSIEDNHYEQYF